This TCR beta chain was sequenced for a study of CD8+ T cells in alopecia areata. cDNA prepared by RNA extraction and subsequent reverse transcription served as the template for sequencing. Sequencing used immunoSEQ multiplex PCR; TCRdb keeps in-frame clones, though not all of them. Of around 200,000 clones listed, 63% were seen once; the top ten hold around 1.6%. Trimming cost V 5 bases and J 2 bases, with 18 bases left between them. This CDR3 spans 16 amino acids. Germline CDR1 reads SGHTA; CDR2 reads FQGNSA. Sample: CD4+ T cells sorted from blood, taken at week 0. The TCR originated in a human donor with alopecia areata. The rearrangement joins TRBV7-2 to TRBJ2-5; TRBD1 might be the D (5 bases). The CDR3 nucleotides are TGTGCCAGCAGCCCTTGGGGCAGGAATATTCAAGAGACCCAGTACTTC. It translates to CASSPWGRNIQETQYF. The full variable domain, completed using reference TRBV7-2 and TRBJ2-5, is GAGVSQSPSNKVTEKGKDVELRCDPISGHTALYWYRQSLGQGLEFLIYFQGNSAPDKSGLPSDRFSAERTGGSVSTLTIQRTQQEDSAVYLCASSPWGRNIQETQYFGPGTRLLVL.